These 29 T cell receptor beta chains were all obtained from the same sample, sequenced in a study of control samples from healthy donors and cancer patients. Sequencing was performed with immunoSEQ multiplex PCR; in TCRdb, only in-frame clones are kept and a portion is missing. The table records approximately 60,000 clones, 65% to 90% of them present only once. The material sequenced was blood. Receptors originate from a man aged 40-49 years in good health.

The chain is built from TRBV14 and TRBJ2-2, with a possible D match to TRBD1 (5 bases). The V end lost 2 bases, the J end lost 5 bases, and 15 bases lay between the germline ends. Germline V gives CDR1 SGHDN, CDR2 FVKESK. CDR3 length equals 16 residues. Here the CDR3 DNA reads TGTGCCAGCAGCCAAACTGGGGCTTTGGGAACCGGGGAGCTGTTTTTT. Protein sequence: CASSQTGALGTGELFF.

This clone was counted once. The genes are TRBV12-3 or TRBV12-4 and TRBJ1-5; D call uncertain. The CDR3 spans 11 residues. The V end lost 3 bases, the J end lost 9 bases, and 6 bases lay between the germline ends. This CDR3 is CASSFDGPQHF. The CDR3 DNA reads as TGTGCCAGCAGTTTCGATGGGCCCCAGCATTTT.

The genes are TRBV29-1 and TRBJ2-1; D is possibly TRBD2 (6 bases). Germline-derived CDR1 and CDR2 are SQVTM and ANQGSEA. Between the trimmed V and J ends, which lost 4 bases and 3 bases, there was a span of 10 bases. The CDR3 consists of 13 residues. CDR3: CSVVWGGYNEQFF. CDR3 nucleotide sequence: TGCAGCGTTGTATGGGGAGGCTACAATGAGCAGTTCTTC.

The CDR3 nucleotides are TGTGCCAGCAGCTTACTATCAGCGGTTCAAGAGACCCAGTACTTC. This codes for CASSLLSAVQETQYF. The chain recombines TRBV7-2 with TRBJ2-5; possible D gene TRBD2, 5 bases. CDR1 SGHTA and CDR2 FQGNSA come from the germline V gene. Trimming removed 2 bases at V and 2 bases at J, with 12 bases between. The CDR3 runs 15 residues.

This clone has only one observation. V is TRBV12-5 and J is TRBJ1-1; D unclear. V gave up 7 bases and J gave up 1 base, with 7 bases separating them. CDR1 and CDR2 from the germline V gene are LGHNT and FRNRAP. The CDR3 totals 12 residues. CDR3 nucleotides: TGTGCTAGTGAACAGCCGAACACTGAAGCTTTCTTT. It translates to CASEQPNTEAFF.

CDR3 nucleotide sequence: TGTGCCAGCAGCTTGGGACTCCGATTGGGGCAAGAGACCCAGTACTTC. Its protein product is CASSLGLRLGQETQYF. V is TRBV5-6 and J is TRBJ2-5; D is undetermined. CDR3 length: 16 amino acids. CDR1 is SGHDT, CDR2 YYEEEE, per germline. Trimming left V 0 bases short and J 2 bases short, with 14 bases between.

By share, this clone counts as medium-sized. The chain recombines TRBV30 with TRBJ1-5; D call uncertain. The V end was cut by 2 bases, the J end by 3 bases, with 8 bases between. Germline values: CDR1 GTSNPN, CDR2 SVGIG (reference sequence). The CDR3 is 13 amino acids. The CDR3 nucleotides are TGTGCCTGGAGTTCAGGATCCAATCAGCCCCAGCATTTT. This encodes CAWSSGSNQPQHF. The complete variable domain, with remaining parts taken from reference TRBV30 and TRBJ1-5, reads SQTIHQWPATLVQPVGSPLSLECTVEGTSNPNLYWYRQAAGRGLQLLFYSVGIGQISSEVPQNLSASRPQDRQFILSSKKLLLSDSGFYLCAWSSGSNQPQHFGDGTRLSIL.

The chain joins TRBV7-2 to TRBJ1-5; tentatively, D is TRBD1 (5 bases). Germline V gene sequence: CDR1 SGHTA, CDR2 FQGNSA. There are 14 residues in the CDR3. V lost 4 bases and J 3 bases, leaving 10 bases between the germline ends. CDR3 residues: CASSSDRFNQPQHF. The CDR3 DNA follows: TGTGCCAGCAGCTCCGACAGATTCAATCAGCCCCAGCATTTT.

The chain carries TRBV7-8 and TRBJ1-1; 7 bases are a match to TRBD1. The CDR3 is 14 amino acids. With 5 bases clipped from V and 4 bases from J, the junction kept 7 bases outside the gene matches. Germline V lookup: CDR1 SGHVS, CDR2 FQNEAQ. The CDR3 sequence: CASSPQGMITEAFF. DNA for the CDR3: TGTGCCAGCAGCCCACAGGGGATGATCACTGAAGCTTTCTTT.

J is TRBJ1-1 and V is TRBV28; no definite D call. The CDR3 is 14 amino acids. Germline V lookup: CDR1 MDHEN, CDR2 SYDVKM. V gave up 5 bases and J gave up 5 bases, with 15 bases separating them. The CDR3 here is CASSPTGIRTEAFF. CDR3 nucleotides: TGTGCCAGCAGTCCGACGGGCATTAGGACTGAAGCTTTCTTT. Variable domain in full (rest from reference TRBV28 and TRBJ1-1): DVKVTQSSRYLVKRTGEKVFLECVQDMDHENMFWYRQDPGLGLRLIYFSYDVKMKEKGDIPEGYSVSREKKERFSLILESASTNQTSMYLCASSPTGIRTEAFFGQGTRLTVV.

The chain uses TRBV9 and TRBJ1-4; D gene ambiguous. Germline loops: CDR1 SGDLS, CDR2 YYNGEE. The CDR3 is 15 amino acids. Trimming left V 4 bases short and J 0 bases short, with 10 bases between. CDR3 DNA sequence: TGTGCCAGCAGCCCCAACACCGCAACTAATGAAAAACTGTTTTTT. Translation: CASSPNTATNEKLFF.

This clone appeared a few times. The CDR3, as DNA: TGTGCCAGTAGTACCTCTGGAGGGCCCCAGCATTTT. It specifies CASSTSGGPQHF. This chain links TRBV19 with TRBJ1-5; D unresolved. CDR3 length: 12 residues. The V gene lost 4 bases and the J gene lost 9 bases, with 10 bases spanning the gap. The germline V gene encodes CDR1 LNHDA and CDR2 SQIVND (reference sequence).

This chain links TRBV10-3 with TRBJ2-2; 8 bases are shared with TRBD2. The CDR3 runs to 16 residues. Germline V gene lookup returns CDR1 ENHRY and CDR2 SYGVKD. Trimming cost V 0 bases and J 2 bases; bases outside gene matches: 2. CDR3 residues: CAISESAGGNTGELFF. The CDR3, as DNA: TGTGCCATCAGTGAGTCGGCGGGGGGAAACACCGGGGAGCTGTTTTTT.

The gene calls are TRBV10-3 and TRBJ1-2, with D possibly being TRBD1 (5 bases). V was pared by 5 bases and J by 4 bases, with 14 bases between. The CDR3 runs to 14 residues. CDR1 is ENHRY and CDR2 is SYGVKD in the germline V gene. In nucleotides, the CDR3 is TGTGCCATCAGTACTCGGGACGGCTCCTATGGCTACACCTTC. This encodes CAISTRDGSYGYTF.

The chain is built from TRBV29-1 and TRBJ1-2, with TRBD1 matching 8 bases. The junction had 10 bases not matched to a gene; V was cut back by 0 bases and J by 1 base. The CDR3 is 17 amino acids. The germline gives CDR1 SQVTM, CDR2 ANQGSEA. CDR3 amino acids: CSVEEVQGALSNYGYTF. DNA of the CDR3: TGCAGCGTTGAAGAGGTTCAGGGGGCGTTAAGTAACTATGGCTACACCTTC.

The chain couples TRBV28 to TRBJ1-3, with D possibly matching TRBD1 (6 bases). The germline V gene has CDR1 MDHEN and CDR2 SYDVKM. This CDR3 is 15 amino acids long. V lost 6 bases, J lost 8 bases, and 20 bases lay in between. CDR3 nucleotides: TGTGCCAGCAGAGTAATGAGGGGGGCCGGCCACACCATATATTTT. Protein sequence: CASRVMRGAGHTIYF.

This rearrangement joins TRBV11-2 to TRBJ2-7; possible D gene TRBD1, 6 bases. CDR3 length: 16 residues. V was pared by 0 bases and J by 2 bases, with 14 bases between. Per germline, CDR1 SGHAT and CDR2 FQNNGV. CDR3 nucleotides: TGTGCCAGCAGCTTAGATGCAGTACAGGGCGCCTACGAGCAGTACTTC. Residues: CASSLDAVQGAYEQYF.

The chain joins TRBV5-1 to TRBJ2-1; D is undetermined. The CDR3 extends over 15 amino acids. Looked up from germline, CDR1 is SGHRS and CDR2 is YFSETQ. V lost 1 base to trimming and J lost 1 base, with 9 bases between them. The CDR3 region has the DNA TGCGCCAGCAGCTTGTCAACAGAGTCCTACAATGAGCAGTTCTTC. Protein sequence: CASSLSTESYNEQFF.

This clone was observed once. The rearrangement uses TRBV7-9 and TRBJ2-5, with D possibly being TRBD2 (6 bases). The CDR3 consists of 13 residues. Trimming stripped 6 bases from V and 5 bases from J, with 13 bases between. From germline, CDR1 is SEHNR and CDR2 FQNEAQ (reference sequence). The CDR3, as DNA: TGTGCCAGCAGACCGTGGGCGGGGGAGACCCAGTACTTC. Translation gives CASRPWAGETQYF. Full variable domain (remainder filled in from reference TRBV7-9 and TRBJ2-5): DTGVSQNPRHKITKRGQNVTFRCDPISEHNRLYWYRQTLGQGPEFLTYFQNEAQLEKSRLLSDRFSAERPKGSFSTLEIQRTEQGDSAMYLCASRPWAGETQYFGPGTRLLVL.

The CDR3 bases are TGTGCCAGCAGCTTAGCTTGGCGAGGGGGGCAAACGAGGGAGCAGTACTTC. This codes for CASSLAWRGGQTREQYF. This chain links TRBV7-6 with TRBJ2-7; D may correspond to TRBD1 or TRBD2 (6 bases each). The CDR3 spans 17 residues. In germline, CDR1 is SGHVS, CDR2 FNYEAQ. V dropped 0 bases and J dropped 7 bases, with 22 bases sitting between them.

The V gene is TRBV24-1, the J gene TRBJ2-1; 8 bases are a match to TRBD2. Germline assignment: CDR1 KGHDR and CDR2 SFDVKD. The ends lost 4 bases at V and 10 bases at J; junction bases unmatched: 5. This CDR3 is 13 amino acids long. This CDR3 is CATSDSTSAEQFF. Here the CDR3 DNA reads TGTGCCACCAGTGACTCGACTAGCGCGGAGCAGTTCTTC.

J is TRBJ1-1 and V is TRBV5-1; TRBD1 might be the D (6 bases). CDR3 length: 15 amino acids. The ends were cut back, 0 bases at V and 0 bases at J, with 9 bases in the middle. The germline CDR1 and CDR2 sequences are SGHRS and YFSETQ. The CDR3 here is CASSLVAGVNTEAFF. CDR3 sequence (DNA): TGCGCCAGCAGCTTGGTCGCAGGGGTGAACACTGAAGCTTTCTTT.

V and J are TRBV7-8 and TRBJ1-5; TRBD1 matches at 7 bases. The V gene's germline CDR1 is SGHVS and CDR2 FQNEAQ. With V trimmed by 1 base and J by 6 bases, 9 bases remained unmatched. The length of the CDR3 is 16 residues. The CDR3 is CASSLGVLGGGQPQHF. In DNA form, the CDR3 reads TGTGCCAGCAGCTTAGGGGTTTTAGGGGGCGGTCAGCCCCAGCATTTT.

This clone was counted a few times. The chain couples TRBV28 to TRBJ2-1; 11 bases match TRBD2. The germline V gene has CDR1 MDHEN and CDR2 SYDVKM. There are 14 residues in the CDR3. Germline trimming cut 11 bases from V and 7 bases from J; bases unmatched to any gene: 10. The CDR3 loop reads CAHRLAGFPNEQFF. The DNA for the CDR3 is TGTGCCCATAGACTAGCGGGATTCCCGAATGAGCAGTTCTTC.

The J gene is TRBJ1-2, the V gene TRBV18, with TRBD1 matching 7 bases. CDR3 size: 14 residues. CDR1 is KGHSH, CDR2 LQKENI, per germline. V shed 3 bases, J shed 4 bases, and the junction held 5 bases outside the gene matches. The CDR3 loop is CASSPRDRPYGYTF. The CDR3 DNA follows: TGTGCCAGCTCACCCCGGGACAGACCCTATGGCTACACCTTC.

The CDR3: CASSASGSPREQYF. CDR3 coding DNA: TGTGCCAGCAGCGCGTCGGGGTCCCCCAGGGAGCAGTACTTC. The rearrangement links TRBV9 to TRBJ2-7; D is possibly TRBD2 (5 bases). The germline V gene has CDR1 SGDLS and CDR2 YYNGEE. This CDR3 spans 14 amino acids. Trimming stripped 3 bases from V and 7 bases from J, with 17 bases between.

The chain carries TRBV6-2 or TRBV6-3 and TRBJ2-7; 11 bases map to TRBD2. The CDR3 loop spans 17 amino acids. The trim removed 1 base at V and 0 bases at J, leaving 5 bases unmatched. Per germline, CDR1 MNHEY and CDR2 SVGEGT. CDR3 sequence (DNA): TGTGCCAGCAGTTACTTAGGGACTAGCGGATTCTCCTACGAGCAGTACTTC. Amino acids: CASSYLGTSGFSYEQYF.

The chain links TRBV5-1 to TRBJ2-1; weak D call: TRBD2 (7 bases). CDR1 is SGHRS and CDR2 is YFSETQ in the germline V gene. Trimming took off 4 bases at V and 10 bases at J, with 18 bases between the two ends. The CDR3 covers 14 residues. The CDR3 protein is CASSPGGGAREQFF. The CDR3, as DNA: TGCGCCAGCAGCCCGGGGGGCGGGGCTCGGGAGCAGTTCTTC. Full variable domain (rest looked up from reference TRBV5-1 and TRBJ2-1): KAGVTQTPRYLIKTRGQQVTLSCSPISGHRSVSWYQQTPGQGLQFLFEYFSETQRNKGNFPGRFSGRQFSNSRSEMNVSTLELGDSALYLCASSPGGGAREQFFGPGTRLTVL.

The chain recombines TRBV6-6 with TRBJ1-5; 7 bases are shared with TRBD1. CDR3 length equals 16 residues. The V segment lost 4 bases and the J segment 6 bases; nucleotides outside the gene matches: 12. Germline loops: CDR1 MNHNY, CDR2 SVGAGI (reference sequence). CDR3 residues: CASSSPTGRTGQPQHF. DNA of the CDR3: TGTGCCAGCAGTTCCCCGACAGGGAGAACGGGTCAGCCCCAGCATTTT.